This T cell receptor beta chain was sequenced for a study of patients and donors after allogeneic stem cell transplantation. The V gene's germline CDR1 is LNHDA and CDR2 SQIVND (reference sequence). Trimming removed 4 bases from V and 7 bases from J; junction bases left unmatched: 12. This CDR3 is 15 amino acids long. TCRdb reprocessed the RT-PCR reads with MiXCR, giving one entry per CDR3 protein. The sample gives roughly 230,000 distinct CDR3 sequences, 12% to 15% of which show up once; approximately 10% is in the top ten. This TCR was recovered from a human donor who was either an allogeneic HSCT recipient or a stem cell or donor lymphocyte infusion donor (not recorded which). It is not recorded whose cells these are; they may come from a transplant donor. Material for sequencing was blood, either unsorted or a sorted T cell fraction (not recorded which). The J gene is TRBJ2-7, the V gene TRBV19, with 8 bases aligning to TRBD1. The CDR3 sequence: CASSTIDRGQGEQYF. In nucleotides, the CDR3 is TGTGCCAGTAGTACAATTGACAGGGGACAAGGGGAGCAGTACTTC.